The source of this T cell receptor beta chain is a study of T-cell reconstitution after alpha-beta-depleted transplantation in children. Study-level results: There were reportedly several hundred expanded graft clones from which alpha-beta T cells came about two months after transplant. Counts and diversity of T cells one year after transplant came mostly from newly produced T cells.

Germline CDR1 reads SGHAT; CDR2 reads FQDESV (reference sequence). V lost 0 bases, J lost 3 bases, and 12 bases lay in between. The CDR3 sequence is 15 residues long. This clonotype was observed many times. The antigen is undetermined. Preparation of the TCRbeta library was carried out with unique molecular identifiers. TCRdb ran MiXCR on the PCR reads and lists one entry per CDR3 protein. The sample contains hundreds of thousands of distinct CDR3 sequences, about an eighth of which appear only once. The receptor was derived from a male patient aged 10-17 years who had a stem cell transplant for acute myeloid leukemia, so the T cells may come from the graft donor. The material was PBMCs, mostly from graft donor cells, obtained 360 days after TCRalphabeta/CD19-depleted stem cell transplant. This sequence joins TRBV11-1 and TRBJ2-7, with a possible D match to TRBD1 (6 bases). The CDR3 DNA is TGTGCCAGCAGCTTAGCGTTGGACAGTAACTACGAGCAGTACTTC. This gives the protein CASSLALDSNYEQYF.